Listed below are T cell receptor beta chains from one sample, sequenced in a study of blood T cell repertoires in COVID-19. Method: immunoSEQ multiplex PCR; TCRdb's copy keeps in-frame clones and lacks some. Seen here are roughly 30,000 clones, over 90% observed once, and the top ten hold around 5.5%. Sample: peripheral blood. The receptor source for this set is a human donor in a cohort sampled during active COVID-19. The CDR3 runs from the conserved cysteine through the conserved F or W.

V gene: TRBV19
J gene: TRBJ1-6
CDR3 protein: CASSIGTGRNNSPLHF

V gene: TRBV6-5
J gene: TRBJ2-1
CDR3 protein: CATQDINEQFF

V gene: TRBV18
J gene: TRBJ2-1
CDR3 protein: CASSPGGGDEQFF

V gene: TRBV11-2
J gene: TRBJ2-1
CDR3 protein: CASSHYPLAGIYNEQFF

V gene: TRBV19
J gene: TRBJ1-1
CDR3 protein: CASSPGGVTEAFF

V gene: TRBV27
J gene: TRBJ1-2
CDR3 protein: CASSPDRGEGYTF

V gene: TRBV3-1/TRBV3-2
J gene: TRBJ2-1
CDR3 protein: CAVQGGAWGINEQFF

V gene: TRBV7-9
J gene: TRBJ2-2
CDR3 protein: CASSLNPVWEGLFF

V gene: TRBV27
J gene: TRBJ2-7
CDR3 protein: CASSSPTGGDEQYF

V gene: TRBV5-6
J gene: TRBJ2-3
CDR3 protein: CASSRVIGGGGKTDTQYF

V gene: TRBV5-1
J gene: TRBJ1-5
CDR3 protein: CASSLTPGGREQPQHF

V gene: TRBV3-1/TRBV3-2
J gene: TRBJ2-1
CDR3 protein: CASSRGGYSYNEQFF

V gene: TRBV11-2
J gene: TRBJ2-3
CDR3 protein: CASSLLFAQYF

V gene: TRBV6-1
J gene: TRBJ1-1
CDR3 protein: CASSENVTPGAFF

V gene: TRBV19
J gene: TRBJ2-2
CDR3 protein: CASSTQGTGELFF

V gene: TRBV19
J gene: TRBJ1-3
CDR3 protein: CASSIKFAVSGNTIYF

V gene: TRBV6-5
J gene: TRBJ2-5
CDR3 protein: CASSRYGLVRETQYF

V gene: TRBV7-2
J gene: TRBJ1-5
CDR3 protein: CASSRGGIDQPQHF

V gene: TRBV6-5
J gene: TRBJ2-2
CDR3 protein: CASRQGNTGELFF

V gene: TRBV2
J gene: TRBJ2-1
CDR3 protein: CASSRSPTGGDEQFF

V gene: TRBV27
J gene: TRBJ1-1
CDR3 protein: CASSRSGQANTEAFF

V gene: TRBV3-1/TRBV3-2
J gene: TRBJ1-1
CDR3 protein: CASSPIQGLTEAFF

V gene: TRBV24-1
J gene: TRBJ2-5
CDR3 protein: CATSDSGGMKETQYF

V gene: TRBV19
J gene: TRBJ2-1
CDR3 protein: CASSIAGSSYNEQFF

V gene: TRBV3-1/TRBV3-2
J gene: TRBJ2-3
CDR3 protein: CASSSWTSGVTSSTDTQYF

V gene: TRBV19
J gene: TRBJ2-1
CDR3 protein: CASKFGLDRDNEQFF

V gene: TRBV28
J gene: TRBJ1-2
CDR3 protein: CASSLADLFGVRLDGYTF

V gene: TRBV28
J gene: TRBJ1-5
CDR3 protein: CASSLGQGNQPQHF

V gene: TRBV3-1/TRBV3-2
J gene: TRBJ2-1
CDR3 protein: CASSQDSPRGTSGSIYNEQFF

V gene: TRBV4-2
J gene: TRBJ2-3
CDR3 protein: CASSQPLAQTDTQYF

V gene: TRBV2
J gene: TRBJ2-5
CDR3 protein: CASRNREETQYF

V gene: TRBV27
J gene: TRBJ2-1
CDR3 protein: CASRPTSDFNEQFF

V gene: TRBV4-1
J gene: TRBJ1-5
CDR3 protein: CASSREDRVGNQPQHF

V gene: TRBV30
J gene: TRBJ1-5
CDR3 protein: CAWSPRDRGPWQPQHF

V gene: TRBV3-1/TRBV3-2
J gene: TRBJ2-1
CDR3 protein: CASSPKRDRHNEQFF

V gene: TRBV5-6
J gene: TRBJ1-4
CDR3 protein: CASSFSGVTGEVWIKKLFF

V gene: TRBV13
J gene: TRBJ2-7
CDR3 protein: CASSSHSYEQYF

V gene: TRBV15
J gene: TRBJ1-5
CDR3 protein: CATSTRTGVQPQHF

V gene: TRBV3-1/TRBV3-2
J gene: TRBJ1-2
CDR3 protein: CASSPALDRGDTYGYTF

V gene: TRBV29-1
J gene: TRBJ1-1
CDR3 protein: CSVEGTGNTEAFF

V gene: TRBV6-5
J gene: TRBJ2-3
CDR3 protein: CASSYQISDTQYF

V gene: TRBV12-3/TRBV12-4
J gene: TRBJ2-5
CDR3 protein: CASSAGGETQYF

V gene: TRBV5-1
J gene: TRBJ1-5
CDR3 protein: CASSLAGAVNQPQHF

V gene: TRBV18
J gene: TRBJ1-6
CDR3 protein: CASSLAGTGNSPLHF

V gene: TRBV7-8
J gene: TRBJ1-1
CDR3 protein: CASSLAGGLGQNTEAFF

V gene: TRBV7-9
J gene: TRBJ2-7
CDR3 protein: CASSSGDSTYEQYF

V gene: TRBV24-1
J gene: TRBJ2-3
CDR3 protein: CATSAQPGLENTDTQYF

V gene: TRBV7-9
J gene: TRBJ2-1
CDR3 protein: CASSLGDFEQFF

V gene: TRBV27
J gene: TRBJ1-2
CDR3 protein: CASSLRDSIINYGYTF

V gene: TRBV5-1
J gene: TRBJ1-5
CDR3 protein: CASSLDPGFSNQPQHF